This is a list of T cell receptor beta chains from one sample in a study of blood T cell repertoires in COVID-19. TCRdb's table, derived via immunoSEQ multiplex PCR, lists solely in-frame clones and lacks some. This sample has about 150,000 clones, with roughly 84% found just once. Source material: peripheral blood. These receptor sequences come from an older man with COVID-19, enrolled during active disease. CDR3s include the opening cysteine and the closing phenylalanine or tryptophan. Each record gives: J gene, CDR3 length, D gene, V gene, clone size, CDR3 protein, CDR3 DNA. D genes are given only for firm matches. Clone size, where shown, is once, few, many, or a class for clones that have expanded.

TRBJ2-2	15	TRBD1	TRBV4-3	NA	CASSRTGVVTGELFF	TGCGCCAGCAGCCGGACAGGGGTGGTCACCGGGGAGCTGTTTTTT
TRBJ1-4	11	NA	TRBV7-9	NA	CASDKNEKLFF	TGTGCCAGCGACAAGAATGAAAAACTGTTTTTT
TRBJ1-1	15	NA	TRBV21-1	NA	CASSSQDREDTEAFF	TGTGCCAGCAGCTCCCAGGACAGGGAAGACACTGAAGCTTTCTTT
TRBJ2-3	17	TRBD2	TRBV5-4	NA	CASSLSSSGGASDTQYF	TGTGCCAGCAGCTTGTCCTCTAGCGGGGGGGCCTCAGATACGCAGTATTTT
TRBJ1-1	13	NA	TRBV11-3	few	CASSLVDVTEAFF	TGTGCCAGCAGCTTAGTAGATGTCACTGAAGCTTTCTTT
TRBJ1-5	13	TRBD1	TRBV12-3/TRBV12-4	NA	CASSPDRYQPQHF	TGTGCCAGCAGCCCGGACAGGTATCAGCCCCAGCATTTT
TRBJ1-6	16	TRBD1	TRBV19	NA	CASSTLPGQGHSPLHF	TGTGCCAGTAGTACGCTTCCCGGACAGGGCCATTCACCCCTCCACTTT
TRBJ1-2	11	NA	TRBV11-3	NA	CASSSSLIVTF	TGTGCCAGCAGCTCCAGTCTCATTGTCACCTTC
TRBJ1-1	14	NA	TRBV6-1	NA	CASSAGTLSTEAFF	TGTGCCAGCAGTGCCGGGACATTGAGCACTGAAGCTTTCTTT
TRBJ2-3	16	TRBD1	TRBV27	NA	CASSPTGGRSTDTQYF	TGTGCCAGCAGCCCGACAGGGGGCCGGAGCACAGATACGCAGTATTTT
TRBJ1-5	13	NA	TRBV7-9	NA	CASSLDGLQPQHF	TGTGCCAGCAGCTTAGATGGGCTTCAGCCCCAGCATTTT
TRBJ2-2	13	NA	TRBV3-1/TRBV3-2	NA	CASSQVITGELFF	TGTGCCAGCAGCCAAGTAATCACCGGGGAGCTGTTTTTT
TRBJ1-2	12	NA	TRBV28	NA	CASSLARYGYTF	TGTGCCAGCAGTTTGGCCAGGTATGGCTACACCTTC
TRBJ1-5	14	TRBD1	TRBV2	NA	CASMDRASNQPQHF	TGTGCCAGTATGGACAGGGCTAGCAATCAGCCCCAGCATTTT
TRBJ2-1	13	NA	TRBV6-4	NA	CASSDSNTTPQFF	TGTGCCAGCAGTGACTCGAATACTACCCCCCAGTTCTTC
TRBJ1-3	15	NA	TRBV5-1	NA	CASSLEAGPLNTIYF	TGCGCCAGCAGCTTGGAGGCAGGCCCCTTAAACACCATATATTTT
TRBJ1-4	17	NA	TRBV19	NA	CASSIQGAQTTNEKLFF	TGTGCCAGTAGTATTCAAGGGGCTCAAACAACTAATGAAAAACTGTTTTTT
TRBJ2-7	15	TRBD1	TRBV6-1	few	CASSEATGGFYEQYF	TGTGCCAGCAGTGAGGCCACAGGGGGCTTCTACGAGCAGTACTTC
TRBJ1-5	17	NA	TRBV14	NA	CASSQGRGWHSNQPQHF	TGTGCCAGCAGCCAAGGTCGGGGATGGCATAGCAATCAGCCCCAGCATTTT
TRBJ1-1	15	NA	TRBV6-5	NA	CASSYQLVGYTEAFF	TGTGCCAGCAGTTACCAACTAGTAGGGTACACTGAAGCTTTCTTT
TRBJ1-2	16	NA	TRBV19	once	CASSISRDPLPYGYTF	TGTGCCAGTAGTATCTCCAGGGATCCCCTCCCCTATGGCTACACCTTC
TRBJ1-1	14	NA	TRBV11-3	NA	CASSLEGSVTEAFF	TGTGCCAGCAGCTTGGAGGGAAGTGTCACTGAAGCTTTCTTT
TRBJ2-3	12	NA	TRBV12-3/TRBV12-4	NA	CASSPYSDTQYF	TGTGCCAGCAGCCCTTATTCAGATACGCAGTATTTT
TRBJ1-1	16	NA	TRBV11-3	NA	CASSGTGLAVNTEAFF	TGTGCCAGCAGCGGAACGGGACTCGCCGTGAACACTGAAGCTTTCTTT
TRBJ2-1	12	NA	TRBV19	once	CASSTQGDEQFF	TGTGCCAGTAGTACGCAGGGCGATGAGCAGTTCTTC
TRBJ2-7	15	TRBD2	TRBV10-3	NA	CAISGGRGGIDEQYF	TGTGCCATCAGTGGTGGGAGGGGCGGGATCGACGAGCAGTACTTC
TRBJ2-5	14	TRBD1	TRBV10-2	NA	CASSEPDRVETQYF	TGCGCCAGCAGTGAGCCAGACAGGGTAGAGACCCAGTACTTC
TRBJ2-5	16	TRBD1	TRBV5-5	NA	CASSLFGDRGGETQYF	TGTGCCAGCAGCTTGTTTGGGGACAGGGGCGGAGAGACCCAGTACTTC
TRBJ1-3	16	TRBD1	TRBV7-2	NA	CASSLGQLASGNTIYF	TGTGCCAGCAGCTTGGGACAGTTAGCTTCTGGAAACACCATATATTTT
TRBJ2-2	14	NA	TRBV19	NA	CASSPSGYTGELFF	TGTGCCAGTAGTCCCTCAGGGTACACCGGGGAGCTGTTTTTT
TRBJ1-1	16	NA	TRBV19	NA	CASSIIWQGKDTEAFF	TGTGCCAGTAGTATTATTTGGCAGGGGAAAGACACTGAAGCTTTCTTT